This is a list of T cell receptor beta chains from one sample in a study of cytomegalovirus exposure and HLA in healthy donors. Here immunoSEQ multiplex PCR was the method, and the copy in TCRdb shows in-frame clones only, minus some. The sample has around 190,000 clones; 70% to 75% are singletons. What was sequenced was PBMCs. These receptors originate from a man aged 25-40 years in good health and CMV-seropositive. The CDR3 runs from the conserved cysteine through the conserved F or W. The order of the fields is V gene, clone size, D gene, J gene, CDR3 protein, CDR3 DNA. The D gene is left open where the match is weak. The size entry is marked missing in some rows and otherwise reads once, few, many or a size class.

TRBV7-2	NA	NA	TRBJ1-2	CASSLALLPRGYTF	TGTGCCAGCAGCTTGGCCTTACTGCCGCGGGGCTACACCTTC
TRBV5-1	NA	TRBD2	TRBJ2-2	CASSLAVAGVRTGELFF	TGCGCCAGCAGCTTGGCGGTAGCGGGAGTACGAACCGGGGAGCTGTTTTTT
TRBV7-9	NA	TRBD1	TRBJ1-2	CASSLRRGPIMGYTF	TGTGCCAGCAGCTTACGCAGGGGGCCAATCATGGGCTACACCTTC
TRBV7-2	NA	NA	TRBJ2-4	CASSYGEGNIQYF	TGTGCCAGCAGTTACGGCGAGGGAAACATTCAGTACTTC
TRBV6-5	once	NA	TRBJ1-6	CASSYSPADSPLHF	TGTGCCAGCAGTTACTCCCCAGCGGATTCACCCCTCCACTTT
TRBV14	NA	NA	TRBJ1-1	CASSHSSLGPKRFEAFF	TGTGCCAGCAGCCATTCGTCCTTGGGGCCGAAAAGGTTTGAAGCTTTCTTT
TRBV23-1	few	NA	TRBJ2-3	CASSPGVRTDTQYF	TGCGCCAGCAGTCCGGGGGTCCGCACAGATACGCAGTATTTT
TRBV7-2	NA	NA	TRBJ1-1	CASSAAGSHAEAFF	TGTGCCAGCAGCGCGGCAGGGTCACACGCTGAAGCTTTCTTT
TRBV7-9	NA	TRBD2	TRBJ2-5	CASSPTPGRAGETQYF	TGTGCCAGCAGCCCCACGCCCGGGAGGGCCGGGGAGACCCAGTACTTC
TRBV6-1	NA	NA	TRBJ1-5	CASSLGQFSNQPQHF	TGTGCCAGCAGTTTAGGACAGTTTAGCAATCAGCCCCAGCATTTT
TRBV30	once	TRBD2	TRBJ2-5	CAWGLARGVYF	TGTGCCTGGGGACTAGCGCGGGGGGTTTACTTC
TRBV27	NA	NA	TRBJ1-4	CASSSGEGVGKLFF	TGTGCCAGCTCCTCGGGGGAGGGCGTTGGAAAACTGTTTTTT
TRBV6-5	NA	NA	TRBJ2-3	CASGLTSTDTQYF	TGTGCCAGCGGACTAACTAGTACAGATACGCAGTATTTT
TRBV28	NA	NA	TRBJ2-1	CATKDSERYNEQFF	TGTGCCACCAAGGACAGTGAGAGATACAATGAGCAGTTCTTC
TRBV28	NA	NA	TRBJ1-1	CASSRGQPQGEAFF	TGTGCCAGCAGCCGAGGACAGCCCCAGGGGGAAGCTTTCTTT
TRBV2	NA	NA	TRBJ1-1	CASKREVDTEAFF	TGTGCCAGCAAAAGGGAGGTAGACACTGAAGCTTTCTTT
TRBV5-1	NA	TRBD1	TRBJ2-6	CASGQGFSGANVLTF	TGCGCCAGTGGACAGGGCTTCTCTGGGGCCAACGTCCTGACTTTC
TRBV30	NA	NA	TRBJ2-7	CAWSYKSNEQYF	TGTGCCTGGAGTTACAAGTCCAACGAGCAGTACTTC
TRBV5-1	NA	TRBD1	TRBJ2-1	CASSQGTVSDNEQFF	TGCGCCAGCAGCCAAGGGACAGTTTCAGACAATGAGCAGTTCTTC
TRBV11-1	NA	NA	TRBJ2-1	CASSFSTSPYNEQFF	TGTGCCAGCAGCTTCTCTACTAGCCCCTACAATGAGCAGTTCTTC
TRBV5-4	NA	TRBD2	TRBJ2-5	CASSLGGSGGLLGETQYF	TGTGCCAGCAGCTTGGGGGGGAGCGGGGGGCTGCTCGGAGAGACCCAGTACTTC
TRBV10-1	NA	NA	TRBJ2-5	CASRRDSGWVETQYF	TGCGCCAGCAGACGGGACTCCGGGTGGGTGGAGACCCAGTACTTC
TRBV15	NA	TRBD1	TRBJ1-3	CATSRMGQIGNTIYF	TGTGCCACCAGCAGGATGGGACAGATAGGAAACACCATATATTTT
TRBV9	NA	TRBD1	TRBJ2-7	CASSASGTEVDEQYF	TGTGCCAGCAGCGCCTCCGGGACAGAAGTGGACGAGCAGTACTTC
TRBV19	NA	TRBD1	TRBJ2-2	CASSILHRGRATGELFF	TGTGCCAGTAGTATCCTACACAGGGGGCGCGCCACCGGGGAGCTGTTTTTT
TRBV5-8	NA	TRBD2	TRBJ2-5	CASSLGTSGTETQYF	TGTGCCAGCAGCTTGGGGACTAGCGGGACGGAGACCCAGTACTTC
TRBV18	NA	NA	TRBJ2-7	CASSPEFFLATGEQYF	TGTGCCAGCTCACCCGAATTCTTTTTAGCGACGGGGGAGCAGTACTTC
TRBV15	NA	NA	TRBJ1-2	CATSRDWRLYGYTF	TGTGCCACCAGCAGAGATTGGCGACTCTATGGCTACACCTTC
TRBV27	NA	TRBD1	TRBJ2-1	CASSPRGTGGLNEQFF	TGTGCCAGCAGTCCACGAGGGACAGGGGGCCTTAATGAGCAGTTCTTC
TRBV13	NA	TRBD2	TRBJ2-2	CASSFAPPGLLNTGELFF	TGTGCCAGCAGCTTTGCCCCCCCGGGACTACTGAACACCGGGGAGCTGTTTTTT
TRBV28	NA	NA	TRBJ1-1	CATGRGDGRTTEAFF	TGTGCCACAGGCCGGGGAGACGGACGAACCACTGAAGCTTTCTTT